This T cell receptor beta chain stems from a study of blood T cell repertoires in COVID-19. Overall study: From the United States, Italy and Spain came samples of acute and convalescent COVID-19. PBMCs, B-cell-depleted T cells, or T cells were the source of the cDNA or gDNA that made up the material.

This CDR3 comprises 18 residues. The germline V gene encodes CDR1 MNHNS and CDR2 SASEGT. Trimming removed 4 bases from V and 0 bases from J, with 18 bases in between. In the authors' workflow: It was from reference gene primer amplification that nucleated cell counts were estimated. Some clones are missing from TCRdb's copy, which holds only in-frame ones; the method was immunoSEQ multiplex PCR. V, J and clone size derive from that table, while D and trimming were established from the DNA sequence. The sample includes about 180,000 clones, approximately 81% of them seen just once. The Seattle patients joined while their infection was active and were tracked longitudinally afterward.

Sequenced: peripheral blood. The V and J genes are TRBV6-1 and TRBJ1-4; possible D gene TRBD1, 6 bases. The receptor was isolated from a person aged 70 to 85 with COVID-19, enrolled during active disease. CDR3 DNA sequence: TGTGCCAGCAGTGGAGCCTTCCTGGGGGCTGCAACTAATGAAAAACTGTTTTTT. Amino acids: CASSGAFLGAATNEKLFF.